What follows are 7 T cell receptor beta chains derived from one specimen sequenced in a study of identical twins. MiXCR was run by TCRdb on the 5' RACE reads, yielding one entry per CDR3 protein. The sample includes hundreds of thousands of distinct CDR3 sequences, roughly an eighth of them seen just once. These sequences were also reported in another study, on yellow fever vaccine responses in identical twins.

Material: PBMCs. The receptors here all came from a woman younger than 30 in good health.

This clonotype was counted ten times or more. The rearrangement joins TRBV4-1 to TRBJ1-4; no clear D gene. This CDR3 contains 15 residues. Germline V gene data show CDR1 as MGHRA and CDR2 as YSYEKL. V lost 4 bases, J lost 8 bases, and 17 bases lay in between. DNA of the CDR3: TGCGCCAGCAGCCTAACCACTTTGGGCTCCGAAAAACTGTTTTTT. Encoded protein: CASSLTTLGSEKLFF.

The table lists this clonotype with many counts. The chain joins TRBV2 to TRBJ2-2; 9 bases are shared with TRBD1. V dropped 9 bases and J dropped 2; count of bases not matched to a gene: 7. Germline CDR1 and CDR2: SNHLY and FYNNEI. This CDR3 is 15 amino acids long. The chain's CDR3 is CASVGTGRNTGELFF. Written as DNA, the CDR3 is TGTGCCAGTGTTGGGACAGGGAGAAACACCGGGGAGCTGTTTTTT.

This clonotype has more than one count but fewer than ten. V gene TRBV25-1 combines with J gene TRBJ2-2; maybe TRBD1 (6 bases). V was pared by 8 bases and J by 5 bases, with 21 bases between. This CDR3 region has 16 residues. Germline-derived CDR1 and CDR2 are MGHDK and SYGVNS. In DNA form, the CDR3 reads TGTGCCAGCTTAACTACTTGGGGGCCTAGGACCGGGGAGCTGTTTTTT. Its protein product is CASLTTWGPRTGELFF.

This clonotype was recorded at least ten times. The chain carries TRBV12-3 or TRBV12-4 and TRBJ2-1; D is uncertain. V was trimmed by 7 bases and J by 9 bases, leaving 10 bases between them. The CDR3 totals 11 residues. The CDR3 region has the DNA TGTGCCAGCACCTTCTTTAGTGAGCAGTTCTTC. Protein sequence: CASTFFSEQFF.

This clonotype was observed a handful of times. CDR3 in amino acids: CASSLDARGGNTGELFF. The CDR3 DNA reads TGTGCCAGCAGCTTAGACGCGCGGGGAGGGAACACCGGGGAGCTGTTTTTT. The chain has TRBV7-8 and TRBJ2-2, with D perhaps matching TRBD2 (6 bases). Per germline, CDR1 SGHVS and CDR2 FQNEAQ. This CDR3 contains 17 residues. V was shortened by 1 base and J by 1 base, with 13 bases between the two germline ends.

In this sample, this clonotype turned up a few times. The CDR3 region has the DNA TGCGCCAGCAGCCAAGCCCGCGGGACAGGGAACACCGGGGAGCTGTTTTTT. This translates into CASSQARGTGNTGELFF. The rearrangement uses TRBV4-1 and TRBJ2-2, with 8 bases fitting TRBD1. CDR3 size: 17 residues. CDR1 MGHRA and CDR2 YSYEKL come from the germline V gene. V lost 1 base, J lost 1 base, and 5 bases stayed unmatched.

This clonotype has ten or more counts. The chain employs TRBV20-1 and TRBJ2-2, with a possible D match to TRBD2 (6 bases). Looked up from germline, CDR1 is DFQATT and CDR2 is SNEGSKA (reference sequence). The CDR3 sequence is 15 residues long. With 6 bases removed from V and 7 bases from J, the gap between germline ends came to 21 bases. CDR3 loop: CSARGANQYGGELFF. The CDR3 nucleotides read TGCAGTGCACGCGGGGCCAATCAGTATGGCGGGGAGCTGTTTTTT.